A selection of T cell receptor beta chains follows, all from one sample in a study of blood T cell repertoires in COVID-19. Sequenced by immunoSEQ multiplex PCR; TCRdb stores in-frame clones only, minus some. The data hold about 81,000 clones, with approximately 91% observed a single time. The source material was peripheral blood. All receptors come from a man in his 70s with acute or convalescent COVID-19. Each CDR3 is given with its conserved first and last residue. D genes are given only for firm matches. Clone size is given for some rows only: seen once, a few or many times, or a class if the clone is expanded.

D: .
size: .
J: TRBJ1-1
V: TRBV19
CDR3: CASNSGGGALNTEAFF
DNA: TGTGCCAGCAATAGCGGGGGAGGGGCACTGAACACTGAAGCTTTCTTT

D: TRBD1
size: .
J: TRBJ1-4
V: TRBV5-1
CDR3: CASSPRTGSNEKLFF
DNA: TGCGCCAGCAGCCCGCGGACAGGATCTAATGAAAAACTGTTTTTT

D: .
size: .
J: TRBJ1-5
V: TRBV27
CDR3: CASSPRDGVNQPQHF
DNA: TGTGCCAGCAGTCCCAGGGATGGGGTCAATCAGCCCCAGCATTTT

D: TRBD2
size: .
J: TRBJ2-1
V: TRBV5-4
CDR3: CASSPPAGGLNEQFF
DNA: TGTGCCAGCAGCCCCCCAGCGGGGGGGCTGAATGAGCAGTTCTTC

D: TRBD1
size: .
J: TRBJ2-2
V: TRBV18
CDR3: CASSSIQGATGELFF
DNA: TGTGCCAGCTCCTCTATACAGGGGGCCACCGGGGAGCTGTTTTTT

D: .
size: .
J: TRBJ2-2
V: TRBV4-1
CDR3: CASSQDRGELFF
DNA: TGCGCCAGCAGCCAAGATCGGGGGGAGCTGTTTTTT

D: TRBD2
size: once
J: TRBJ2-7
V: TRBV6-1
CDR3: CASSEVAGTSSSLSYEQYF
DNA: TGTGCCAGCAGTGAAGTGGCAGGGACTAGCTCCAGTCTCTCCTACGAGCAGTACTTC

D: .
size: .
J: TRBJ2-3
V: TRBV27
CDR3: CASSSDSSTDTQYF
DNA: TGTGCCAGCAGTTCCGACAGTAGCACAGATACGCAGTATTTT

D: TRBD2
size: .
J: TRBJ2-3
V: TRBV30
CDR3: CAWSSGLAETDTQYF
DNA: TGTGCCTGGAGTAGTGGGCTAGCGGAGACAGATACGCAGTATTTT

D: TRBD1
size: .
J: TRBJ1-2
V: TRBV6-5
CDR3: CASSYSAGGGGYTF
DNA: TGTGCCAGCAGTTACTCGGCAGGGGGCGGTGGCTACACCTTC

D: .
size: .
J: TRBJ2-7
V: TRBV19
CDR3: CASSTVAEQTYEQYF
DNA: TGTGCCAGTAGTACCGTAGCGGAACAAACCTACGAGCAGTACTTC

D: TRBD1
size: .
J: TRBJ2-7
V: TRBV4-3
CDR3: CASSQNTGTGDEQYF
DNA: TGCGCCAGCAGCCAAAACACCGGGACAGGGGACGAGCAGTACTTC

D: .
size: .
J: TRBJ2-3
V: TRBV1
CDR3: CTSSQAELAHKKVTQYF
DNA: TGCACCAGCAGCCAAGCGGAACTAGCTCACAAAAAGGTTACGCAGTATTTT

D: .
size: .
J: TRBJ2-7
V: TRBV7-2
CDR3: CASSEQADEQYF
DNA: TGTGCCAGCAGCGAACAGGCGGACGAGCAGTACTTC

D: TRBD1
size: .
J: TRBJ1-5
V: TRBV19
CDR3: CATGQGGNQPQHF
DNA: TGTGCCACCGGACAGGGCGGCAATCAGCCCCAGCATTTT

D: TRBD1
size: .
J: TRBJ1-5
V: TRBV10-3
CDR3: CAISSDRVGQPQHF
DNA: TGTGCCATCAGTTCGGACAGGGTTGGGCAGCCCCAGCATTTT

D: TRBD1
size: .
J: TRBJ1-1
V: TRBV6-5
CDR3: CASSYFDRGNTEAFF
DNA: TGTGCCAGCAGTTACTTCGACAGGGGCAACACTGAAGCTTTCTTT

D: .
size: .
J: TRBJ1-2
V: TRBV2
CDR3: CASEDRTQGWSGYTF
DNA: TGTGCCAGCGAAGACCGCACCCAGGGTTGGTCTGGCTACACCTTC

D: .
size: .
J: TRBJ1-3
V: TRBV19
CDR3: CASSSRGGNTIYF
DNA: TGTGCCAGTAGTTCACGGGGAGGAAACACCATATATTTT

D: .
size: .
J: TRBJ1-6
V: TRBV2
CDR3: CASRIDSLYNSPLHF
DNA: TGTGCCAGCAGGATCGACAGTCTCTATAATTCACCCCTCCACTTT

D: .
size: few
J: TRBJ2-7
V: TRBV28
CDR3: CASSFPSPAYEQYF
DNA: TGTGCCAGCAGTTTCCCCTCTCCTGCCTACGAGCAGTACTTC

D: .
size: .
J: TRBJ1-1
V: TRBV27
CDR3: CASSLQGWNTEAFF
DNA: TGTGCCAGCAGTTTACAGGGTTGGAACACTGAAGCTTTCTTT

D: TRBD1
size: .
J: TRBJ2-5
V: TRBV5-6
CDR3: CASSFRQGQETQYF
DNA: TGTGCCAGCAGCTTTAGACAGGGGCAAGAGACCCAGTACTTC

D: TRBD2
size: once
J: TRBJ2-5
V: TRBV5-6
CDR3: CASSLGVAGGPSEETQYF
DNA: TGTGCCAGCAGCTTGGGAGTCGCGGGGGGGCCTTCTGAGGAGACCCAGTACTTC

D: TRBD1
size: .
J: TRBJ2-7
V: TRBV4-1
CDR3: CASGRDSGTYEQYF
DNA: TGCGCCAGCGGTCGGGACAGTGGTACCTACGAGCAGTACTTC

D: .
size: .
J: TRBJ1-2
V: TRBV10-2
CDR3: CASSESTPAPYGYTF
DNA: TGCGCCAGCAGTGAGTCGACGCCAGCGCCCTATGGCTACACCTTC

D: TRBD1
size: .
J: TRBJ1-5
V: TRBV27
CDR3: CASSLSGTGSNQPQHF
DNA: TGTGCCAGCAGCCTCTCCGGGACAGGGAGCAATCAGCCCCAGCATTTT

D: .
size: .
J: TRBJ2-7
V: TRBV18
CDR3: CASSPIQGDYYEQYF
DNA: TGTGCCAGCTCACCGATCCAGGGCGATTACTACGAGCAGTACTTC

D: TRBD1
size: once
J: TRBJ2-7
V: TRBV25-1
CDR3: CASSETLGQGLDEQYF
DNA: TGTGCCAGCAGTGAGACCTTGGGACAGGGTCTCGACGAGCAGTACTTC

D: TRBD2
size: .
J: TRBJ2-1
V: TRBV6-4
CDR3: CASSDSSGGANEQFF
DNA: TGTGCCAGCAGTGACTCTAGCGGGGGGGCCAATGAGCAGTTCTTC